This T cell receptor (beta chain) is drawn from a study of blood T cell repertoires in COVID-19. CDR1 and CDR2 (germline): SGHTS, YDEGEE. V was clipped by 2 bases and J by 0 bases, with 8 bases between them. This CDR3 comprises 15 residues. Only in-frame clones appear in the TCRdb table, and some are missing; sequencing was by immunoSEQ multiplex PCR. This sample yields 60,000 to 90,000 clones, of which 75% to 95% are seen a single time; 0.77% belongs to the top ten. This TCR was recovered from a woman older than 75 with acute or convalescent COVID-19. This chain links TRBV5-8 with TRBJ1-4; D unresolved. Sample: peripheral blood. CDR3 DNA: TGTGCCAGCAGCTTTGGCCAAGCAACTAATGAAAAACTGTTTTTT. Translated: CASSFGQATNEKLFF. The full variable domain, with the rest looked up from reference TRBV5-8 and TRBJ1-4, is EAGVTQSPTHLIKTRGQQATLRCSPISGHTSVYWYQQALGLGLQFLLWYDEGEERNRGNFPPRFSGRQFPNYSSELNVNALELEDSALYLCASSFGQATNEKLFFGSGTQLSVL.